This section outlines one T cell receptor (beta chain) sequence together with its context. How the authors handled the data: Quantification of nucleated cells was approximated via reference gene primer amplification. TCRdb keeps only in-frame clones here, not all; method: immunoSEQ multiplex PCR. The DNA was the basis for D and trimming; V, J and clone size are from that table. The sample holds 40,000 or so clones, roughly 90% seen once. The data are from a study of blood T cell repertoires in COVID-19. At the level of the study: Sites in the United States, Italy and Spain provided acute and convalescent COVID-19 samples. PBMCs, B-cell-depleted T cells, or T cells provided the cDNA or gDNA that made up the material.

The CDR3 has 14 amino acids. The germline V gene encodes CDR1 MNHEY and CDR2 SMNVEV (reference sequence). Trimming took 6 bases from V and 4 from J; bases not matched to a gene: 8. The chain employs TRBV27 and TRBJ1-2; 7 bases are shared with TRBD1. The sequencing input was peripheral blood. The sequence derives from a human donor in a cohort sampled during active COVID-19. The CDR3 region is CASSQGGGGYGYTF. The CDR3 DNA follows: TGTGCCAGCAGCCAGGGGGGCGGAGGCTATGGCTACACCTTC.